The sample holds a few counts of the clone carrying this T cell receptor (beta chain). Its antigen is currently unknown. This specimen comes from a study of response to subunit inactivated influenza vaccine. This CDR3 is 12 amino acids long. Germline V lookup: CDR1 GTSNPN, CDR2 SVGIG (reference sequence). V dropped 5 bases and J dropped 7 bases, with 9 bases sitting between them. Findings and limits, study-wide: Authors proposed each seasonal influenza vaccination draws in few new T cells.

TCRdb called the RT-PCR reads again in MiXCR, with one record for every CDR3 protein. Of more than 200,000 distinct CDR3 sequences listed, 12% were seen once; the top ten hold 7.5% to 10%. This receptor was obtained from a man between 50 and 59 years old who received an inactivated influenza vaccine. Sequences were derived from non-naive T cells sorted from PBMCs, sampled around two weeks before vaccination. This chain connects TRBV30 to TRBJ1-6; D not resolved. The CDR3 sequence: CAWGEINSPLHF. The CDR3 DNA is TGTGCCTGGGGAGAAATAAATTCACCCCTCCACTTT.